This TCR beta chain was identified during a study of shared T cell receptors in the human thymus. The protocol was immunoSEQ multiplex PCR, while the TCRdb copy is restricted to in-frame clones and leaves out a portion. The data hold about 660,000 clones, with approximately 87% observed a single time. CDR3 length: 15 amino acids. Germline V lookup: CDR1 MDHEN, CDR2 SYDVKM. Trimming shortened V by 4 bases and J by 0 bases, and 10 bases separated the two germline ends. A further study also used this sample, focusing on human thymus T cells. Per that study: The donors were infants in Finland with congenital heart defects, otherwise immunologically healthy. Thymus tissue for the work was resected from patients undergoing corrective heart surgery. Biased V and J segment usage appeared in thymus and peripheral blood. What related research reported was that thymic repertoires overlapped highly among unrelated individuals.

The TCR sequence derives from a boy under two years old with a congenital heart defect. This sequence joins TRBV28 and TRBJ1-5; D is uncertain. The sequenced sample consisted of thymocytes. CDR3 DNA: TGTGCCAGCAGTTCGCAGGATACTAGCAATCAGCCCCAGCATTTT. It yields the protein CASSSQDTSNQPQHF.